This note documents a single T cell receptor beta chain sequence. What it binds is unknown. In germline, CDR1 is SGHTA, CDR2 FQGTGA. The CDR3 is made up of 13 amino acids. V was clipped by 4 bases and J by 8 bases; unmatched bases: 4. This sample is drawn from a study of hypomethylating agent response in myelodysplastic syndrome. Across the study: Either azacitidine (about 70% of the 11) or decitabine (3 of 11) was given.

Survey resolution used two replicates of about 200 ng, totaling around 400 ng DNA. Source study methods: VDJdb flagged 1.5% to 2% of 170,000 or so unique clonotypes as previously reported viral-epitope-specific. The method was immunoSEQ multiplex PCR; TCRdb's version includes in-frame clones alone and lacks a portion of them. The DNA gave D and trimming, while V, J and clone size come from that table. Counted here are over 3,000 clones, roughly four fifths occurring once; the ten biggest clones make up around 5.2%. General study results and limits: After hypomethylating agent treatment, diversity and clonality showed no significant change, overall or by response.

The sequences come from bone marrow, collected before or after starting hypomethylating agent treatment for myelodysplastic syndrome (not recorded which). The sequence was collected from a human donor with myelodysplastic syndrome. The rearrangement links TRBV7-3 to TRBJ1-2, with 10 nucleotides matching TRBD1. The DNA for the CDR3 is TGTGCCAGCAGCTCAGGGACAGGGGACGGCTACACCTTC. Amino acid sequence: CASSSGTGDGYTF.